This entry concerns a single T cell receptor beta chain. Its antigen is undetermined. This entry comes from a study of cytomegalovirus exposure and HLA in healthy donors. Study findings and constraints: Reported findings show TCR beta sequences accurately forecast HLA-A and HLA-B alleles in most subjects.

CDR3 size: 16 residues. CDR1 is SEHNR and CDR2 is FQNEAQ in the germline V gene (reference sequence). With 5 bases removed from V and 1 base from J, the gap between germline ends came to 14 bases. Amplification used 60 Vbeta primers and 13 Jbeta primers. The table came from immunoSEQ multiplex PCR; TCRdb's copy has only in-frame clones and leaves some out. This repertoire shows some 150,000 clones, approximately 82% found once; its top ten account for about 1.5%. The clonotype originates from a man aged 30 to 45 in good health and CMV-seropositive. The source material was PBMCs. The chain links TRBV7-9 to TRBJ2-2, with D perhaps TRBD2 (5 bases). The CDR3 reads CASSPSGGLNTGELFF. CDR3 nucleotides: TGTGCCAGCAGCCCTTCGGGCGGGCTGAACACCGGGGAGCTGTTTTTT.